This T cell receptor beta chain comes out of a study of blood T cells in healthy people across ages. Using a J-beta primer mix together with a sample-barcoded 5' primer, a second PCR was run for roughly 7 to 12 cycles. MiXCR was run by TCRdb on the 5' RACE reads, yielding one entry per CDR3 protein. The sample carries 600,000 to 850,000 distinct CDR3 sequences, around 46% recorded once. V lost 5 bases, J lost 5 bases, and 15 bases stayed unmatched. Per germline, CDR1 DFQATT and CDR2 SNEGSKA (reference sequence). CDR3 length equals 16 residues. The sample consisted of blood. The sequence was obtained from a woman aged 55-69 years in good health. The chain is built from TRBV20-1 and TRBJ1-5; 7 positions match TRBD1. In nucleotides, the CDR3 is TGCAGTGCTCAACTGACCGGACAGGTGGGGGATCAGCCCCAGCATTTT. Its translation is CSAQLTGQVGDQPQHF.